One and the same sample provided the 24 T cell receptor beta chains below, sequenced in a study of blood T cell repertoires in COVID-19. Libraries were prepared by immunoSEQ multiplex PCR; TCRdb keeps only in-frame clonotypes and omits some of them. The table shows 220,000 or so clones, with around 87% occurring only once. The sequenced sample was peripheral blood. The receptors come from a woman aged 50 to 65 with COVID-19, enrolled during active disease.

This clone has only one observation. The rearrangement joins TRBV27 to TRBJ2-5, with D perhaps matching TRBD2 (6 bases). The CDR3 covers 15 residues. V gave up 2 bases and J gave up 7 bases, with 17 bases separating them. Germline V gene data show CDR1 as MNHEY and CDR2 as SMNVEV (reference sequence). CDR3 protein: CASSLGGLLTGTQYF. In nucleotides, the CDR3 is TGTGCCAGCAGTTTAGGGGGACTCCTGACGGGGACCCAGTACTTC.

This clone has a single count. Other DNA sequences from this sample encode an identical CDR3 as well. The V and J genes are TRBV6-2 or TRBV6-3 and TRBJ1-5, with TRBD1 matching 8 bases. V dropped 2 bases and J dropped 4; count of bases not matched to a gene: 1. Germline CDR1 reads MNHEY; CDR2 reads SVGEGT. The CDR3 consists of 14 residues. The CDR3 DNA is TGTGCCAGCAGTTACCGACAGGGGAATCAGCCCCAGCATTTT. It specifies CASSYRQGNQPQHF.

This chain connects TRBV5-1 to TRBJ1-2, with a weak D call TRBD1 (6 bases). Trimming took off 1 base at V and 4 bases at J, with 23 bases between the two ends. Germline V gene lookup returns CDR1 SGHRS and CDR2 YFSETQ. This CDR3 has 18 residues. The CDR3 loop reads CASSLTGDGLTGLYGYTF. In DNA form, the CDR3 reads TGCGCCAGCAGCTTGACTGGGGACGGCCTGACAGGACTCTATGGCTACACCTTC.

The chain combines TRBV5-1 with TRBJ1-6, with TRBD1 matching over 8 bases. CDR1 and CDR2 (germline): SGHRS, YFSETQ. The J segment lost 14 bases and the V segment lost 3 bases, leaving 13 bases of the junction unmatched. The CDR3 spans 15 residues. CDR3 in DNA: TGCGCCAGCAGCTCGGACAGGGAAACCCCCGGCACCCTCCACTTT. This encodes CASSSDRETPGTLHF.

The rearrangement links TRBV6-6 to TRBJ2-5; TRBD1 aligns across 7 bases. The ends lost 6 bases at V and 5 bases at J; junction bases unmatched: 9. This CDR3 contains 14 residues. Germline assignment: CDR1 MNHNY and CDR2 SVGAGI (reference sequence). This CDR3 reads CASRSGGRGETQYF. Written as DNA, the CDR3 is TGTGCCAGCAGATCAGGGGGTCGGGGTGAGACCCAGTACTTC.

The gene calls are TRBV6-5 and TRBJ2-1, with a tentative D call TRBD2 (5 bases). CDR3 length equals 16 residues. V gave up 0 bases and J gave up 0 bases, with 9 bases separating them. Looked up from germline, CDR1 is MNHEY and CDR2 is SVGAGI. The CDR3 DNA reads as TGTGCCAGCAGTTACTCGGGCACTAGCTCCTACAATGAGCAGTTCTTC. It yields the protein CASSYSGTSSYNEQFF.

This clone was found many times. The V call is TRBV6-5, the J call TRBJ1-2; TRBD1 aligns across 12 bases. Germline V gene sequence: CDR1 MNHEY, CDR2 SVGAGI. The CDR3 runs 15 residues. The junction had 4 bases not matched to a gene; V was cut back by 6 bases and J by 2 bases. The CDR3 sequence: CASRGQGAGNYGYTF. Here the CDR3 DNA reads TGTGCCAGCAGGGGACAGGGGGCAGGGAACTATGGCTACACCTTC.

In its sample, this clone was seen once. The V and J genes are TRBV30 and TRBJ1-2; 7 bases are a match to TRBD1. CDR1 is GTSNPN and CDR2 is SVGIG in the germline V gene (reference sequence). The CDR3 runs to 13 residues. V was clipped by 3 bases and J by 6 bases; unmatched bases: 7. This CDR3 is CAWRTDRVDGYTF. CDR3 DNA sequence: TGTGCCTGGAGGACCGACAGGGTTGATGGCTACACCTTC.

This sequence joins TRBV29-1 and TRBJ1-4; 10 bases are a match to TRBD1. Germline-derived CDR1 and CDR2 are SQVTM and ANQGSEA. The CDR3 is made up of 15 amino acids. Trimming removed 5 bases from V and 4 bases from J; junction bases left unmatched: 7. CDR3 amino acids: CSVPGGTGDNEKLFF. The CDR3 DNA follows: TGCAGCGTTCCCGGAGGGACAGGGGATAATGAAAAACTGTTTTTT.

This clone was seen a single time. The genes are TRBV12-5 and TRBJ2-5; perhaps TRBD2 as D (6 bases). CDR3 length: 16 residues. V dropped 3 bases and J dropped 4 bases, with 18 bases sitting between them. Germline loops: CDR1 LGHNT, CDR2 FRNRAP. The CDR3 DNA is TGTGCTAGTGGTTTCGGCGGGGACGCCAAAGGAGAGACCCAGTACTTC. Its translation is CASGFGGDAKGETQYF. The variable domain in full, completed from reference TRBV12-5 and TRBJ2-5, reads DARVTQTPRHKVTEMGQEVTMRCQPILGHNTVFWYRQTMMQGLELLAYFRNRAPLDDSGMPKDRFSAEMPDATLATLKIQPSEPRDSAVYFCASGFGGDAKGETQYFGPGTRLLVL.

The sample holds a few counts of this clone. The chain uses TRBV14 and TRBJ1-2; the D is unclear. In germline, CDR1 is SGHDN, CDR2 FVKESK. V lost 1 base and J lost 6, with 9 bases in between. This CDR3 contains 13 residues. The DNA of the CDR3 is TGTGCCAGCAGCCAAGCCCTAAACGATGGCTACACCTTC. Translating it yields CASSQALNDGYTF.

The chain carries TRBV29-1 and TRBJ1-1; 7 bases match TRBD1. This CDR3 has 14 amino acids. V gave up 6 bases and J gave up 4 bases; unmatched junction bases: 11. Germline V lookup: CDR1 SQVTM, CDR2 ANQGSEA. The CDR3 loop is CSVETTGYGTEAFF. The DNA for the CDR3 is TGCAGCGTCGAGACGACAGGGTACGGCACTGAAGCTTTCTTT.

The chain uses TRBV21-1 and TRBJ1-2; the table assigns TRBD1, which was not confirmed against the DNA. TRBV21-1 is a pseudogene segment. The CDR3 totals 15 residues. Here the CDR3 DNA reads TGTGCCAGCAGCCTTATTGCAGGGGTGGTCTATGGCTACACCTTC. This gives the protein CASSLIAGVVYGYTF.

The gene calls are TRBV3-1 (or the pseudogene TRBV3-2) and TRBJ2-1; TRBD2 matches at 12 bases. Germline values: CDR1 LGHDT, CDR2 YNNKEL (reference sequence). There are 17 residues in the CDR3. The J segment lost 0 bases and the V segment lost 6 bases, leaving 6 bases of the junction unmatched. The CDR3 here is CASRPRLAGVSYNEQFF. In nucleotides, the CDR3 is TGTGCCAGCAGGCCGAGACTAGCGGGGGTCTCCTACAATGAGCAGTTCTTC.

Points on this clone: This sample includes further DNA sequences coding for the same CDR3. CDR3 DNA: TGTGCCAGCAGCTTAGTAGCTAGCGGGGTCTACGAGCAGTACTTC. Protein product: CASSLVASGVYEQYF. The chain joins TRBV7-2 to TRBJ2-7; TRBD2 agrees at 9 bases. Germline lookup yields CDR1 SGHTA and CDR2 FQGNSA. The junction had 4 bases not matched to a gene; V was cut back by 1 base and J by 3 bases. CDR3 length: 15 residues.

This rearrangement joins TRBV19 to TRBJ2-3; D call uncertain. This CDR3 is built from 12 residues. Germline V gene data show CDR1 as LNHDA and CDR2 as SQIVND (reference sequence). V was clipped by 3 bases and J by 6 bases, with 7 bases between them. CDR3 sequence (DNA): TGTGCCAGTAGTATCACTCTGGATACGCAGTATTTT. It encodes CASSITLDTQYF.

The chain has TRBV5-1 and TRBJ2-7, with 7 nucleotides matching TRBD1. The germline gives CDR1 SGHRS, CDR2 YFSETQ. Germline trimming cut 3 bases from V and 3 bases from J; bases unmatched to any gene: 18. This CDR3 has 18 amino acids. The DNA for the CDR3 is TGCGCCAGCAGCTCGATTCCTCCGACAGGGATCGTGGACTACGAGCAGTACTTC. This sequence encodes CASSSIPPTGIVDYEQYF.

A few counts support this clone. J is TRBJ1-3 and V is TRBV19; 7 bases match TRBD1. The CDR3 extends over 15 amino acids. CDR1 LNHDA and CDR2 SQIVND come from the germline V gene (reference sequence). The junction had 7 bases not matched to a gene; V was cut back by 5 bases and J by 3 bases. The CDR3 reads CASSLLQGFGNTIYF. The CDR3 DNA reads TGTGCCAGTAGTCTCCTACAGGGGTTTGGAAACACCATATATTTT.

This clone occurred a few times. The chain recombines TRBV30 with TRBJ2-1; 11 bases match TRBD2. V shed 1 base and J 4 bases; nucleotides not matched to a gene: 15. Germline CDR1 reads GTSNPN; CDR2 reads SVGIG (reference sequence). CDR3 length: 19 residues. CDR3 loop: CAWSDHGLAGGRVYNEQFF. CDR3 DNA: TGTGCCTGGAGTGACCATGGACTAGCGGGCGGGCGGGTGTACAATGAGCAGTTCTTC.

This sequence joins TRBV11-3 and TRBJ2-4; no clear D gene. Looked up from germline, CDR1 is SGHNT and CDR2 is YENEEA. The CDR3 extends over 13 amino acids. Trimming cost V 0 bases and J 5 bases, with 5 bases left between them. The CDR3: CASSLDLENIQYF. The CDR3 bases are TGTGCCAGCAGCTTAGATCTCGAAAACATTCAGTACTTC.

V gene TRBV23-1 combines with J gene TRBJ2-7; weak D call: TRBD2 (5 bases). Being an ORF, TRBV23-1 has a function that is uncertain. The CDR3 runs to 14 residues. Trimming pared 3 bases from V and 1 base from J, leaving 10 bases between. CDR3 protein: CASSQRAPSYEQYF. In DNA form, the CDR3 reads TGCGCCAGCAGTCAGAGGGCGCCGTCCTACGAGCAGTACTTC.

This clone was recorded only once. The chain has TRBV29-1 and TRBJ2-3, with D perhaps matching TRBD1 (5 bases). The germline V gene has CDR1 SQVTM and CDR2 ANQGSEA. This CDR3 spans 12 amino acids. With 8 bases removed from V and 3 bases from J, the gap between germline ends came to 12 bases. The CDR3 is CSMSGLTDTQYF. CDR3 DNA: TGCAGCATGTCAGGGCTTACAGATACGCAGTATTTT.

The chain uses TRBV27 and TRBJ1-1; maybe TRBD1 (5 bases). V dropped 11 bases and J dropped 4 bases, with 17 bases sitting between them. Germline CDR1 and CDR2: MNHEY and SMNVEV (reference sequence). The CDR3 loop spans 13 amino acids. CDR3: CASTSGGGTEAFF. The CDR3 DNA reads TGTGCCTCGACGTCGGGGGGAGGCACTGAAGCTTTCTTT.

The chain combines TRBV4-1 with TRBJ1-2, with D maybe TRBD1 (5 bases). With 4 bases removed from V and 1 base from J, the gap between germline ends came to 13 bases. This CDR3 comprises 15 residues. Germline V CDR1 and CDR2: MGHRA, YSYEKL. This CDR3 reads CASSPSGLYNYGYTF. In DNA, the CDR3 is TGCGCCAGCAGCCCGTCAGGGCTTTATAACTATGGCTACACCTTC.